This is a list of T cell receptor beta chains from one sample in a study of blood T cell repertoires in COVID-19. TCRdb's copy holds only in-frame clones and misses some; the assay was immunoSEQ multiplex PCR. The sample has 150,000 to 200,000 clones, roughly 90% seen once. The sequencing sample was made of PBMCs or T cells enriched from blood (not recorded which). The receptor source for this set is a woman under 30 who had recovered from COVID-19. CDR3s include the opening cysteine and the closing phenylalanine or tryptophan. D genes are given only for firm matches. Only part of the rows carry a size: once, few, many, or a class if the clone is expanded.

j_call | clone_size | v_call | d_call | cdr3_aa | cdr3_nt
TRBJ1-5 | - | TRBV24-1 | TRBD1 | CATSDRTGGQPQHF | TGTGCCACCAGTGATCGGACAGGGGGTCAGCCCCAGCATTTT
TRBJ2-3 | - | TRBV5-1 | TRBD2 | CASSLVVASGGTDTQYF | TGCGCCAGCAGCTTGGTAGTGGCTAGCGGGGGCACAGATACGCAGTATTTT
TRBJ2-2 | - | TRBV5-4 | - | CASSLGYRETGELFF | TGTGCCAGCAGCTTGGGCTACAGGGAAACCGGGGAGCTGTTTTTT
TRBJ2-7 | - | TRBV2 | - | CASNRQGDGYEQYF | TGTGCCAGCAATAGGCAGGGCGACGGGTACGAGCAGTACTTC
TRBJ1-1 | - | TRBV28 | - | CASSPLSRRTSEAFF | TGTGCCAGCAGTCCCCTCTCTAGGCGCACGAGTGAAGCTTTCTTT
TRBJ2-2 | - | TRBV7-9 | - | CASSPPGLGPGELFF | TGTGCCAGCAGCCCACCGGGGTTAGGACCCGGGGAGCTGTTTTTT
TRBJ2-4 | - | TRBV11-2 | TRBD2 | CASSLASGGVNIQYF | TGTGCCAGCAGCTTAGCTAGCGGGGGCGTAAACATTCAGTACTTC
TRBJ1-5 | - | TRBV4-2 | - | CASSPTGSDQPQHF | TGTGCCAGCAGCCCAACGGGGTCTGATCAGCCCCAGCATTTT
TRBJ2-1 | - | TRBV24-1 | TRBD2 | CATSPSLTSGVQSYNEQFF | TGTGCCACCAGTCCCTCCCTGACTAGCGGGGTTCAATCCTACAATGAGCAGTTCTTC
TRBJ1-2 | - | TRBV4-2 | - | CASSHRTADYGYTF | TGTGCCAGCAGCCATAGGACAGCGGACTATGGCTACACCTTC
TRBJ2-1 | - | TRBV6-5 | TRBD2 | CASSYSISGVENEQFF | TGTGCCAGCAGTTACTCGATTAGCGGGGTTGAAAATGAGCAGTTCTTC
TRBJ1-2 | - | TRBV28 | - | CASSLIAGVNYGYTF | TGTGCCAGCAGTTTAATCGCCGGGGTTAACTATGGCTACACCTTC
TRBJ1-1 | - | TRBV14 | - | CASSQVRQYTEAFF | TGTGCCAGCAGCCAGGTCAGACAGTACACTGAAGCTTTCTTT
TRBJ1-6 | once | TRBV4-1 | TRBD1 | CASSQATGTLSPLHF | TGCGCCAGCAGCCAAGCGACAGGGACCCTATCACCCCTCCACTTT
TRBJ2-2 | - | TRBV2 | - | CASSQQPYTGELFF | TGTGCCAGCAGTCAACAGCCTTACACCGGGGAGCTGTTTTTT
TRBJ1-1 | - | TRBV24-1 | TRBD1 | CATSNRGNTEAFF | TGTGCCACCAGCAACAGGGGCAACACTGAAGCTTTCTTT
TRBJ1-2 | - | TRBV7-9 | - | CASSLLQDTYGYTF | TGTGCCAGCAGCTTATTGCAGGACACTTATGGCTACACCTTC
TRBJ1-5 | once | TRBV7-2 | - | CASSSGQNRGNQPQHF | TGTGCCAGCAGCTCTGGACAGAATCGTGGCAATCAGCCCCAGCATTTT
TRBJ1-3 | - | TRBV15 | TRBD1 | CATSKTGRYSGNTIYF | TGTGCCACCAGTAAGACAGGGAGGTACTCTGGAAACACCATATATTTT
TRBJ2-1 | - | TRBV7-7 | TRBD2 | CASSSSSGAYNEQFF | TGTGCCAGCAGCTCCAGTAGCGGGGCGTACAATGAGCAGTTCTTC
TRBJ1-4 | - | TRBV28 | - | CASSDSEKLFF | TGTGCCAGCAGCGACAGTGAAAAACTGTTTTTT
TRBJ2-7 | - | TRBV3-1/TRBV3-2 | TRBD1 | CASSQETGVYEQYF | TGTGCCAGCAGCCAAGAGACAGGGGTCTACGAGCAGTACTTC
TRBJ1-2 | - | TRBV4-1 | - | CASSDQMIARYGYTF | TGCGCCAGCAGCGACCAGATGATAGCCCGCTATGGCTACACCTTC
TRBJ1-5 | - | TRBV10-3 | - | CAIRAQGFNQPQHF | TGTGCCATCAGGGCCCAGGGGTTCAATCAGCCCCAGCATTTT
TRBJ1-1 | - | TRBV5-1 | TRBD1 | CASSSTGTGIAEAFF | TGCGCCAGCAGCTCCACCGGGACAGGGATCGCTGAAGCTTTCTTT